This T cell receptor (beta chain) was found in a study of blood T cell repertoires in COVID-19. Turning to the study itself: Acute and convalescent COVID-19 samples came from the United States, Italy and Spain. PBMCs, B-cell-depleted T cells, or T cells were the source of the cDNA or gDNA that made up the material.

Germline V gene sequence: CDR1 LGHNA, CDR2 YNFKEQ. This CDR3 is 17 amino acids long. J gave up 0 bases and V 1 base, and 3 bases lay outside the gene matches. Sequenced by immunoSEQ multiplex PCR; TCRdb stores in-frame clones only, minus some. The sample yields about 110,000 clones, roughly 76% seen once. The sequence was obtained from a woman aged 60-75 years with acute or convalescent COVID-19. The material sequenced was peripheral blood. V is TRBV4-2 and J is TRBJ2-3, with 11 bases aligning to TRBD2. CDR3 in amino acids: CASSQVTSGGSTDTQYF. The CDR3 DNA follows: TGTGCCAGCAGCCAAGTAACTAGCGGGGGAAGCACAGATACGCAGTATTTT.